The 10 T cell receptor beta chains given below trace back to one sample, sequenced in a study of blood T cell repertoires in COVID-19. Generated by immunoSEQ multiplex PCR, the TCRdb table keeps only in-frame clones and is missing some. The profile shows tens of thousands of clones, 88% of them singletons. Material for sequencing was peripheral blood. Every receptor here comes from a man aged 50 or older with active COVID-19.

CDR3 bases: TGTGCCAGCAGACCCCCGGGACAGAAGAATGAAAAACTGTTTTTT. This encodes CASRPPGQKNEKLFF. The chain couples TRBV6-5 to TRBJ1-4; 7 bases agree with TRBD1. There are 15 residues in the CDR3. Germline CDR1 is MNHEY and CDR2 is SVGAGI. The V gene end was trimmed by 6 bases and the J gene end by 5 bases; junction bases not matched to a gene: 9.

CDR3: CASSEGTMEQYF. DNA for the CDR3: TGTGCCAGCAGTGAAGGAACTATGGAGCAGTACTTC. The chain links TRBV6-1 to TRBJ2-7; no clear D gene. The CDR3 has 12 residues. Germline lookup yields CDR1 MNHNS and CDR2 SASEGT. V gave up 1 base and J gave up 7 bases, with 8 bases separating them.

The rearrangement links TRBV9 to TRBJ2-7; TRBD1 agrees at 8 bases. This CDR3 has 16 residues. The germline V gene has CDR1 SGDLS and CDR2 YYNGEE. The ends lost 5 bases at V and 3 bases at J; junction bases unmatched: 13. CDR3: CASSHKTGDPIYEQYF. For the CDR3, the DNA is TGTGCCAGCAGTCATAAGACAGGGGATCCTATCTACGAGCAGTACTTC.

The chain is built from TRBV27 and TRBJ2-1, with D unclear. Germline CDR1 and CDR2: MNHEY and SMNVEV (reference sequence). The CDR3 contains 16 residues. V was shortened by 4 bases and J by 5 bases, with 18 bases between the two germline ends. The CDR3 region is CASSSPVAARNNEQFF. The CDR3 region has the DNA TGTGCCAGCAGTTCCCCCGTCGCAGCGCGTAACAATGAGCAGTTCTTC.

V usage is TRBV7-9 and J usage is TRBJ2-2; a possible D gene is TRBD1 (5 bases). The CDR3 consists of 12 residues. V lost 6 bases and J 8 bases, leaving 10 bases between the germline ends. Germline V gene sequence: CDR1 SEHNR, CDR2 FQNEAQ (reference sequence). The DNA of the CDR3 is TGTGCCAGCAGTCCAGGGTATGGGGAGCTGTTTTTT. This sequence encodes CASSPGYGELFF.

The V and J genes are TRBV7-9 and TRBJ1-1, with D maybe TRBD1 (5 bases). The CDR3 totals 14 residues. Looked up from germline, CDR1 is SEHNR and CDR2 is FQNEAQ (reference sequence). V gave up 5 bases and J gave up 4 bases, with 14 bases separating them. The CDR3 loop reads CASSPRNRFTEAFF. CDR3 nucleotide sequence: TGTGCCAGCAGCCCACGGAACAGGTTCACTGAAGCTTTCTTT.

This clone was counted between two and nine times. The chain couples TRBV6-1 to TRBJ2-4, with D unclear. CDR3 length: 12 residues. Trimming took 1 base from V and 13 from J, leaving 11 bases between them. CDR1 MNHNS and CDR2 SASEGT come from the germline V gene. In nucleotides, the CDR3 is TGTGCCAGCAGTGAAGGAGGAATTCGGCAGTACTTC. The encoded protein is CASSEGGIRQYF.

This chain connects TRBV5-1 to TRBJ2-3, with 9 bases fitting TRBD1. The germline V gene encodes CDR1 SGHRS and CDR2 YFSETQ. This CDR3 region has 15 residues. V lost 3 bases to trimming and J lost 6 bases; unmatched junction nucleotides: 8. CDR3 coding DNA: TGCGCCAGCAGCTGGGGGGACAGGGATTCCGATACGCAGTATTTT. This sequence encodes CASSWGDRDSDTQYF.

The V gene is TRBV7-2, the J gene TRBJ1-2; D may be TRBD1 (5 bases). The CDR3 has 15 amino acids. The V end lost 2 bases, the J end lost 1 base, and 11 bases lay between the germline ends. Germline-derived CDR1 and CDR2 are SGHTA and FQGNSA. In DNA form, the CDR3 reads TGTGCCAGCAGCTTAAGCGCGGGGGATAACTATGGCTACACCTTC. This sequence encodes CASSLSAGDNYGYTF.

This chain joins TRBV30 and TRBJ2-1; D is undetermined. V lost 0 bases and J lost 15, with 15 bases in between. Germline V lookup: CDR1 GTSNPN, CDR2 SVGIG (reference sequence). This CDR3 contains 12 residues. The CDR3 region is CAWSVRWARLFF. As DNA, the CDR3 is TGTGCCTGGAGTGTACGATGGGCACGCTTGTTCTTC.